This T cell receptor beta chain was profiled in a study of cytomegalovirus exposure and HLA in healthy donors. Study-wide points: There were 150 to 200 TCR beta chains listed as cytomegalovirus-associated. The CMV antigen specificity of a few CMV-associated chains was confirmed through in vitro analysis. Reports indicated that the classifier achieved high specificity and sensitivity in diagnosing cytomegalovirus status.

Of note for this clone: Its cognate antigen is unknown.

It was with 60 Vbeta and 13 Jbeta primers that the PCR ran. Source study methods: Later work found around 80 million unique TCR beta chains, with 9.5 million to 14 million shared. Measured with immunoSEQ multiplex PCR; TCRdb has only the in-frame clones, and not every one. V and J calls and clone size are given by that table; D and trimming were obtained from the DNA. Its clone listing holds over 80,000 clones. Sample: PBMCs. The source of this sequence is a girl aged 10 to 17 in good health and CMV-seropositive.

The CDR3 nucleotides are TGTGCCAGCAGCTTAGGCCACTCCGGGGGGAATTCACCCCTCCACTTT. Translated: CASSLGHSGGNSPLHF. V usage is TRBV13 and J usage is TRBJ1-6, with D possibly TRBD1 on 5 matching bases. Trimming stripped 0 bases from V and 7 bases from J, with 13 bases between. CDR3 length: 16 amino acids. CDR1 and CDR2 (germline): PRHDT, FYEKMQ (reference sequence).